The 20 T cell receptor beta chains listed next were all sequenced from one sample in a study of shared clonotypes between healthy human individuals. TCRdb's copy holds only in-frame clones and misses some; the assay was immunoSEQ multiplex PCR. The data contain about 610,000 clones, more than 95% of them singletons. The sample comprised naive CD4+ T cells sorted from blood. Subset given: CD45RA+ positively selected. The receptor set was obtained from a woman aged 25 to 39 in good health.

The chain links TRBV5-1 to TRBJ2-3; possible D gene TRBD1, 5 bases. The CDR3 totals 13 residues. Germline CDR1 and CDR2: SGHRS and YFSETQ. V lost 1 base and J 6 bases, leaving 9 bases between the germline ends. The DNA of the CDR3 is TGCGCCAGCAGCTTGAGACAGACCGATACGCAGTATTTT. Translated, it gives CASSLRQTDTQYF.

The chain carries TRBV28 and TRBJ2-3; a possible D gene is TRBD2 (5 bases). CDR1 and CDR2 from the germline V gene are MDHEN and SYDVKM. Trimming took off 3 bases at V and 0 bases at J, with 10 bases between the two ends. This CDR3 comprises 15 residues. CDR3 DNA sequence: TGTGCCAGCAGTTTCTTTCCGGGAAGCACAGATACGCAGTATTTT. Translation: CASSFFPGSTDTQYF. Looking up the rest from reference TRBV28 and TRBJ2-3 gives the full variable domain: DVKVTQSSRYLVKRTGEKVFLECVQDMDHENMFWYRQDPGLGLRLIYFSYDVKMKEKGDIPEGYSVSREKKERFSLILESASTNQTSMYLCASSFFPGSTDTQYFGPGTRLTVL.

The rearrangement uses TRBV19 and TRBJ2-5, with 7 nucleotides matching TRBD2. V shed 5 bases, J shed 4 bases, and the junction held 13 bases outside the gene matches. Germline loops: CDR1 LNHDA, CDR2 SQIVND (reference sequence). The CDR3 covers 16 residues. As DNA, the CDR3 is TGTGCCAGTAGTTGGTCCGGGACTACCAACACAGAGACCCAGTACTTC. It specifies CASSWSGTTNTETQYF.

In regard to this clone: The sample has other DNA sequences that encode this CDR3 too. The V call is TRBV7-9, the J call TRBJ2-2; D unclear. The CDR3 totals 12 residues. Germline CDR1 is SEHNR and CDR2 is FQNEAQ (reference sequence). The ends were cut back, 2 bases at V and 2 bases at J, with 0 bases in the middle. CDR3 bases: TGTGCCAGCAGCTTAAACACCGGGGAGCTGTTTTTT. Residues: CASSLNTGELFF.

The chain employs TRBV11-2 and TRBJ2-7; TRBD1 matches at 7 bases. CDR1 is SGHAT and CDR2 is FQNNGV in the germline V gene. This CDR3 region has 15 residues. Losses at the gene ends were 5 bases for V and 7 bases for J; bases not matched to a gene: 14. CDR3 loop: CASSKEEGAGREQYF. In nucleotides, the CDR3 is TGTGCCAGCAGCAAAGAAGAGGGGGCAGGTCGGGAGCAGTACTTC. Combining the CDR3 with reference TRBV11-2 and TRBJ2-7 gives the whole variable domain EAGVAQSPRYKIIEKRQSVAFWCNPISGHATLYWYQQILGQGPKLLIQFQNNGVVDDSQLPKDRFSAERLKGVDSTLKIQPAKLEDSAVYLCASSKEEGAGREQYFGPGTRLTVT.

The chain joins TRBV13 to TRBJ2-7; weak D call: TRBD2 (6 bases). Trimming pared 4 bases from V and 6 bases from J, leaving 16 bases between. Germline V gives CDR1 PRHDT, CDR2 FYEKMQ (reference sequence). CDR3 length: 14 amino acids. The CDR3 DNA reads TGTGCCAGCAGCTCAGGAGGGACTGCGGGCGAGCAGTACTTC. Residues: CASSSGGTAGEQYF.

This clone was counted once. The chain recombines TRBV11-2 with TRBJ2-1; 9 positions match TRBD2. The V gene end was trimmed by 5 bases and the J gene end by 9 bases; junction bases not matched to a gene: 14. Germline V CDR1 and CDR2: SGHAT, FQNNGV. This CDR3 region has 16 residues. The CDR3 DNA is TGTGCCAGCAGCACCAGTTCCCTAGCGGGATCTCGTGAGCAGTTCTTC. Its translation is CASSTSSLAGSREQFF.

The gene calls are TRBV4-2 and TRBJ2-3, with 8 bases lining up with TRBD2. The CDR3 is made up of 14 amino acids. Germline loops: CDR1 LGHNA, CDR2 YNFKEQ. V lost 6 bases, J lost 5 bases, and 7 bases stayed unmatched. CDR3 bases: TGTGCCAGCAGGCTCGCGGGAGGAGAAGATACGCAGTATTTT. Protein: CASRLAGGEDTQYF.

J is TRBJ2-7 and V is TRBV4-1, with TRBD2 matching 10 bases. The trim removed 1 base at V and 7 bases at J, leaving 10 bases unmatched. The CDR3 contains 16 residues. The germline CDR1 and CDR2 sequences are MGHRA and YSYEKL. The DNA of the CDR3 is TGCGCCAGCAGCCAAGGGGGGCTAGCGGGAGTGGGGGAGCAGTACTTC. Amino acid sequence: CASSQGGLAGVGEQYF.

The CDR3 nucleotides read TGTGCCAGCAGTGAACAGGGGGCTTTACAGCCCCAGCATTTT. It encodes CASSEQGALQPQHF. The chain uses TRBV2 and TRBJ1-5; 8 bases map to TRBD1. Looked up from germline, CDR1 is SNHLY and CDR2 is FYNNEI. The junction had 4 bases not matched to a gene; V was cut back by 2 bases and J by 7 bases. The length of the CDR3 is 14 residues.

This clone has only one observation. This chain connects TRBV5-1 to TRBJ2-6, with D tentatively TRBD1 (6 bases). The CDR3 loop spans 16 amino acids. Germline assignment: CDR1 SGHRS and CDR2 YFSETQ. The germline V and J ends were trimmed by 3 bases and 1 base, with 11 bases remaining between them. As DNA, the CDR3 is TGCGCCAGCAGCTCTGATACAGGGTCTGGGGCCAACGTCCTGACTTTC. It encodes CASSSDTGSGANVLTF.

The chain combines TRBV11-2 with TRBJ2-3, with D possibly TRBD2 on 7 matching bases. With 5 bases removed from V and 0 bases from J, the gap between germline ends came to 15 bases. CDR3 length: 16 amino acids. Germline CDR1 reads SGHAT; CDR2 reads FQNNGV. CDR3 nucleotide sequence: TGTGCCAGCAGCCCTGGGGGGGCTGCTAGCACAGATACGCAGTATTTT. This encodes CASSPGGAASTDTQYF.

With respect to this clone: The sample has other DNA sequences that encode this CDR3 too. The chain joins TRBV28 to TRBJ2-7; 11 nucleotides line up with TRBD2. Per germline, CDR1 MDHEN and CDR2 SYDVKM. The V and J ends lost 6 bases and 4 bases, in that order; junction bases with no gene match: 8. The CDR3 loop spans 15 amino acids. CDR3 loop: CASSPTSGSGYEQYF. DNA for the CDR3: TGTGCCAGCAGCCCCACTAGCGGGAGCGGGTACGAGCAGTACTTC.

The rearrangement links TRBV28 to TRBJ1-2; D gene ambiguous. The CDR3 runs 15 residues. Looked up from germline, CDR1 is MDHEN and CDR2 is SYDVKM. With 4 bases removed from V and 0 bases from J, the gap between germline ends came to 12 bases. The CDR3 DNA is TGTGCCAGCAGTTCACCCCAGGTAGCTAACTATGGCTACACCTTC. Protein sequence: CASSSPQVANYGYTF.

The gene calls are TRBV6-5 and TRBJ1-5, with 7 bases aligning to TRBD1. Trimming cost V 5 bases and J 7 bases; bases outside gene matches: 8. Germline CDR1 is MNHEY and CDR2 is SVGAGI. The CDR3 totals 14 residues. The CDR3 DNA sequence: TGTGCCAGCAGTGATAACAGGGGCGTGCAGCCCCAGCATTTT. Residues: CASSDNRGVQPQHF.

J is TRBJ2-1 and V is TRBV4-1, with 11 bases aligning to TRBD2. Germline loops: CDR1 MGHRA, CDR2 YSYEKL. The CDR3 loop spans 19 amino acids. The J segment lost 12 bases and the V segment lost 1 base, leaving 20 bases of the junction unmatched. The CDR3 sequence: CASSQGFLVGASGRFGQFF. CDR3 DNA sequence: TGCGCCAGCAGCCAAGGGTTCTTAGTAGGCGCTAGCGGGAGGTTCGGGCAGTTCTTC.

V usage is TRBV2 and J usage is TRBJ2-7; TRBD2 might be the D (6 bases). Germline CDR1 is SNHLY and CDR2 is FYNNEI. V dropped 5 bases and J dropped 5 bases, with 22 bases sitting between them. The CDR3 spans 16 residues. CDR3 sequence: CASSHDLRERLDEQYF. Here the CDR3 DNA reads TGTGCCAGCAGTCACGACCTACGGGAGCGCCTCGACGAGCAGTACTTC.

This clone was seen only once. V and J are TRBV28 and TRBJ2-6; weak D call: TRBD1 (6 bases). Germline V gives CDR1 MDHEN, CDR2 SYDVKM. Trimming shortened V by 5 bases and J by 1 base, and 9 bases separated the two germline ends. The CDR3 is made up of 15 amino acids. The CDR3 region has the DNA TGTGCCAGCAGTCCACAGGGTTCTGGGGCCAACGTCCTGACTTTC. Its translation: CASSPQGSGANVLTF.

The J gene is TRBJ2-7, the V gene TRBV28; D unclear. The CDR3 runs to 11 residues. The V end lost 5 bases, the J end lost 6 bases, and 8 bases lay between the germline ends. CDR1 is MDHEN, CDR2 SYDVKM, per germline. CDR3 sequence reads: CASSHAGEQYF. The CDR3 DNA reads as TGTGCCAGCAGTCACGCCGGCGAGCAGTACTTC.

This clone was seen only once. The chain is built from TRBV18 and TRBJ1-3, with D tentatively TRBD1 (5 bases). The ends were cut back, 1 base at V and 0 bases at J, with 16 bases in the middle. CDR3 length: 18 amino acids. Germline CDR1 is KGHSH and CDR2 is LQKENI. The CDR3 spells CASSPLDTGLGSGNTIYF. For the CDR3, the DNA is TGTGCCAGCTCACCACTGGATACAGGACTGGGCTCTGGAAACACCATATATTTT.